The source of this TCR beta chain is a study of blood T cell repertoires in COVID-19 (dated by TCRdb to 2018 to 2021). Some background on the complete study: Samples covering the acute and convalescent phases of COVID-19 were provided by collaborators in the United States, Italy and Spain. The material from the prospective study consisted of cDNA or gDNA derived from T cells, B-cell-depleted T cells, or PBMCs. The dataset comprised deeply sampled blood TCRbeta repertoires from subjects exposed to, actively infected with, or recovered from COVID-19. A freely available public database, intended as a resource for researchers studying the immune response to SARS-CoV-2, is where the repertoires were released. Samples were obtained from the ongoing ImmuneRACE study (first 160 participants) and from over a thousand subjects provided by 6 global collaborators. Sample metadata almost always included a de-identified subject ID, COVID-19 status, age in years and sex. Where HLA class I and class II types were available, the types were taken from metadata supplied by the sample provider, not from assay-based typing.

The germline V gene encodes CDR1 SQVTM and CDR2 ANQGSEA. Reading from cysteine to phenylalanine, the CDR3 counts 11 amino acids. CDR3 DNA only is kept here, 33 bases in frame from base 1. Collaborating institutions collected whole blood in K2EDTA tubes following their own protocols. For TCRbeta analysis, collaborators shipped samples as frozen whole blood, isolated PBMCs, or DNA extracted from either of those sample types. Findings and caveats that apply to the study as a whole: Clinical and demographic metadata were provided uncurated, with the amount varying by source and participant.

The immunoSEQ Assay, a bias-controlled multiplex PCR, was used to amplify TCRbeta CDR3 regions from genomic DNA. The authors' analysis ran thus. The number of nucleated cells in each sample was estimated by amplification of reference gene primers within the assay. To quantify the absolute abundance of each unique TCRbeta CDR3 rearrangement, sequence reads were collapsed and filtered. For each sample, productive Simpson clonality was calculated as the square root of Simpson's diversity index across productive rearrangements. TCRdb retrieved this table from immuneACCESS and kept in-frame rearrangements only. Not all clones are present; in checked studies, unresolved V genes account for under half, and no reason is known for the remainder. The V and J calls and clone size were taken over from that table, and D and trimming were inferred from the DNA. This sample lists 250,000 to 300,000 clones; around 83% were detected once. The ten most abundant clones make up roughly 5.7% of the sample.

Remarks on this clone: Its antigen specificity is not known. It has no much larger one-base neighbor in the sample; base qualities were not kept.

The V and J segments used are TRBV29-1 and TRBJ2-5; perhaps TRBD2 is the D gene, with 6 bases matching. This clonotype originated in a man aged 80 or over with acute or convalescent COVID-19. The sequenced sample was peripheral blood. At the DNA level, the sequence is TGCAGTGTTAGCGGAGCGGAGACCCAGTACTTC. It translates to CSVSGAETQYF.